The 28 T cell receptor beta chains presented below share a single source sample, sequenced in a study of blood T cell repertoires in COVID-19. The repertoire was sequenced with immunoSEQ multiplex PCR; TCRdb's copy has only in-frame clones and lacks some. Altogether roughly 98,000 clones are present, approximately 78% being singletons, with the ten largest covering about 13%. The sequenced sample consisted of peripheral blood. Source of these receptors: a human donor in a cohort sampled during active COVID-19.

The chain combines TRBV28 with TRBJ1-6; D is perhaps TRBD1 (6 bases). The CDR3 is 15 amino acids. The germline CDR1 and CDR2 sequences are MDHEN and SYDVKM. V gave up 3 bases and J gave up 7 bases, with 13 bases separating them. CDR3 sequence: CASSLPQGKNSPLHF. The DNA for the CDR3 is TGTGCCAGCAGTTTGCCGCAGGGGAAGAATTCACCCCTCCACTTT.

This clone showed up just a few times. The rearrangement uses TRBV18 and TRBJ1-1; D gene unclear. The CDR3 totals 13 residues. V lost 6 bases and J lost 1, with 9 bases in between. Germline V CDR1 and CDR2: KGHSH, LQKENI. In nucleotides, the CDR3 is TGTGCCAGCTCCGAGATCAAGAACACTGAAGCTTTCTTT. Amino acids: CASSEIKNTEAFF.

The V gene is TRBV27, the J gene TRBJ1-1; D possibly corresponds to TRBD1 (5 bases). Trimming cost V 6 bases and J 5 bases, with 19 bases left between them. Germline V lookup: CDR1 MNHEY, CDR2 SMNVEV (reference sequence). The CDR3 is 15 residues long. The CDR3 DNA sequence: TGTGCCAGCAGCCCCGGGAGGGGTGGTGGGACTGAAGCTTTCTTT. This translates into CASSPGRGGGTEAFF.

There are a few counts of this clone. This rearrangement joins TRBV28 to TRBJ2-7; the D gene is possibly TRBD2 (5 bases). The CDR3 loop spans 14 amino acids. CDR1 MDHEN and CDR2 SYDVKM come from the germline V gene. Trimming took 5 bases from V and 0 from J, leaving 11 bases between them. The CDR3 coding sequence is TGTGCCAGCAGTGTTCCGGGGAGCTCCTACGAGCAGTACTTC. Its translation is CASSVPGSSYEQYF.

This clone was picked up a small number of times. The V and J genes are TRBV19 and TRBJ1-1; D may be TRBD1 (6 bases). Germline V CDR1 and CDR2: LNHDA, SQIVND (reference sequence). Between the trimmed V and J ends, which lost 7 bases and 4 bases, there was a span of 13 bases. This CDR3 comprises 13 residues. The CDR3 nucleotides are TGTGCCAGTAACCGGGGGGCGAGCACTGAAGCTTTCTTT. Residues: CASNRGASTEAFF.

This chain connects TRBV3-1 (or the pseudogene TRBV3-2) to TRBJ2-2; 8 bases match TRBD1. Germline CDR1 LGHDT, CDR2 YNNKEL (reference sequence). J gave up 1 base and V 6 bases, and 7 bases lay outside the gene matches. This CDR3 spans 16 amino acids. Here the CDR3 DNA reads TGTGCCAGCAGTCAAATGGACAGGGTGAACACCGGGGAGCTGTTTTTT. This encodes CASSQMDRVNTGELFF.

This clone was seen only once. The chain uses TRBV5-1 and TRBJ2-5; D gene ambiguous. There are 14 residues in the CDR3. Germline V gene data show CDR1 as SGHRS and CDR2 as YFSETQ. With 4 bases removed from V and 2 bases from J, the gap between germline ends came to 12 bases. In DNA, the CDR3 is TGCGCCAGCAGCCGTTTGACGGGTCAAGAGACCCAGTACTTC. Protein product: CASSRLTGQETQYF.

This chain connects TRBV5-1 to TRBJ2-1, with 7 bases aligning to TRBD2. The V segment lost 1 base and the J segment 9 bases; nucleotides outside the gene matches: 10. This CDR3 contains 15 residues. CDR1 and CDR2 from the germline V gene are SGHRS and YFSETQ. The CDR3 protein is CASSLPSGEMGEQFF. CDR3 in DNA: TGCGCCAGCAGCTTGCCCAGCGGGGAAATGGGTGAGCAGTTCTTC.

The V and J genes are TRBV11-2 and TRBJ2-1; D ambiguous. Germline CDR1 reads SGHAT; CDR2 reads FQNNGV. V was cut by 1 base and J by 0 bases, with 4 bases left in between. This CDR3 spans 14 amino acids. CDR3 sequence reads: CASSLASSYNEQFF. CDR3 DNA sequence: TGTGCCAGCAGCTTAGCTAGCTCCTACAATGAGCAGTTCTTC.

The chain links TRBV5-1 to TRBJ2-3; D is undetermined. The V end was cut by 0 bases, the J end by 0 bases, with 8 bases between. Germline V gene lookup returns CDR1 SGHRS and CDR2 YFSETQ. The CDR3 is made up of 15 amino acids. As DNA, the CDR3 is TGCGCCAGCAGCTTGGCAATTACTAGCACAGATACGCAGTATTTT. Protein sequence: CASSLAITSTDTQYF. Full variable domain (rest looked up from reference TRBV5-1 and TRBJ2-3): KAGVTQTPRYLIKTRGQQVTLSCSPISGHRSVSWYQQTPGQGLQFLFEYFSETQRNKGNFPGRFSGRQFSNSRSEMNVSTLELGDSALYLCASSLAITSTDTQYFGPGTRLTVL.

This chain links TRBV7-9 with TRBJ2-3; 8 nucleotides match TRBD1. This CDR3 spans 15 amino acids. V shed 3 bases, J shed 2 bases, and the junction held 4 bases outside the gene matches. Germline CDR1 and CDR2: SEHNR and FQNEAQ (reference sequence). CDR3 in amino acids: CASSFRTGYTDTQYF. The CDR3 nucleotides read TGTGCCAGCAGCTTCAGGACAGGGTACACAGATACGCAGTATTTT.

The rearrangement joins TRBV28 to TRBJ1-2; D is undetermined. Trimming removed 6 bases from V and 6 bases from J, with 20 bases in between. Germline V gives CDR1 MDHEN, CDR2 SYDVKM. This CDR3 region has 15 residues. Here the CDR3 reads CASRATTGRRDGYTF. CDR3 DNA sequence: TGTGCCAGCAGGGCCACAACCGGGAGGCGCGATGGCTACACCTTC.

The chain employs TRBV27 and TRBJ1-6; 9 bases match TRBD1. There are 17 residues in the CDR3. Germline lookup yields CDR1 MNHEY and CDR2 SMNVEV (reference sequence). V was clipped by 6 bases and J by 3 bases; unmatched bases: 9. CDR3 loop: CASRPFPGQGYNSPLHF. The CDR3 DNA reads as TGTGCCAGCAGACCCTTCCCGGGACAGGGCTATAATTCACCCCTCCACTTT.

A note on this clone: In the same sample, other DNA sequences code for this CDR3. CDR3 protein: CASSRDSPNTGELFF. CDR3 DNA: TGTGCCAGCAGTAGGGACAGTCCGAACACCGGGGAGCTGTTTTTT. The rearrangement uses TRBV6-2 or TRBV6-3 and TRBJ2-2, with 7 positions matching TRBD1. The CDR3 contains 15 residues. V gave up 5 bases and J gave up 0 bases; unmatched junction bases: 3. Germline CDR1 MNHEY, CDR2 SVGEGT.

This clone was detected only a few times. The rearrangement uses TRBV14 and TRBJ1-1; 11 nucleotides align to TRBD1. Unmatched junction bases numbered 9, after V lost 4 bases and J lost 2 bases. The CDR3 runs 17 residues. Germline V CDR1 and CDR2: SGHDN, FVKESK. The CDR3 bases are TGTGCCAGCAGCCCCTTTTGGACAGGGGGCCTTAACACTGAAGCTTTCTTT. Translating gives CASSPFWTGGLNTEAFF.

The J gene is TRBJ1-4, the V gene TRBV5-1, with 8 bases that match TRBD1. Germline CDR1 SGHRS, CDR2 YFSETQ. This CDR3 is built from 15 residues. The V gene end was trimmed by 9 bases and the J gene end by 3 bases; junction bases not matched to a gene: 10. DNA for the CDR3: TGCGCCACCCGGACAGGGACGGGAGCTAATGAAAAACTGTTTTTT. The encoded protein is CATRTGTGANEKLFF.

This clone was detected once. The gene calls are TRBV9 and TRBJ2-2, with 7 bases matching TRBD2. Looked up from germline, CDR1 is SGDLS and CDR2 is YYNGEE. This CDR3 is 15 amino acids long. Trimming took 0 bases from V and 3 from J; bases not matched to a gene: 2. CDR3: CASSVAGGDTGELFF. DNA for the CDR3: TGTGCCAGCAGCGTAGCTGGGGGGGACACCGGGGAGCTGTTTTTT.

This rearrangement joins TRBV25-1 to TRBJ1-1; 7 bases match TRBD1. The CDR3 runs 12 residues. The V and J ends lost 7 bases and 5 bases, in that order; junction bases with no gene match: 4. CDR1 is MGHDK and CDR2 is SYGVNS in the germline V gene. The CDR3 spells CASKGRGTEAFF. Here the CDR3 DNA reads TGTGCCAGCAAGGGCAGGGGGACTGAAGCTTTCTTT.

The rearrangement joins TRBV18 to TRBJ2-2, with D unclear. V was shortened by 8 bases and J by 1 base, with 8 bases between the two germline ends. The CDR3 spans 13 residues. Germline V gene lookup returns CDR1 KGHSH and CDR2 LQKENI. The CDR3 nucleotides are TGTGCCAGCACCGGGTTGAACACCGGGGAGCTGTTTTTT. Residues: CASTGLNTGELFF.

There are a few counts of this clone. V is TRBV6-2 or TRBV6-3 and J is TRBJ2-1, with D possibly TRBD2 on 5 matching bases. Trimming cost V 6 bases and J 4 bases, with 22 bases left between them. The CDR3 runs 17 residues. Germline CDR1 is MNHEY and CDR2 is SVGEGT. DNA of the CDR3: TGTGCCAGCAGCAACCCTCGTTCCTCGACTATTTACAATGAGCAGTTCTTC. It encodes CASSNPRSSTIYNEQFF.

This chain links TRBV28 with TRBJ1-5; 7 bases map to TRBD1. CDR3 length: 15 amino acids. Germline assignment: CDR1 MDHEN and CDR2 SYDVKM. Losses at the gene ends were 6 bases for V and 3 bases for J; bases not matched to a gene: 8. Written as DNA, the CDR3 is TGTGCCAGCAGCCCCCGACAGGGCCCCAATCAGCCCCAGCATTTT. It is translated as CASSPRQGPNQPQHF.

J is TRBJ2-1 and V is TRBV5-1; tentatively, D is TRBD2 (6 bases). Germline V gives CDR1 SGHRS, CDR2 YFSETQ. Trimming took off 0 bases at V and 2 bases at J, with 9 bases between the two ends. This CDR3 comprises 15 residues. The CDR3 DNA sequence: TGCGCCAGCAGCTTGGAGGGACTGGCCTACAATGAGCAGTTCTTC. Translation: CASSLEGLAYNEQFF. Together with reference TRBV5-1 and TRBJ2-1, the CDR3 gives the full variable domain: KAGVTQTPRYLIKTRGQQVTLSCSPISGHRSVSWYQQTPGQGLQFLFEYFSETQRNKGNFPGRFSGRQFSNSRSEMNVSTLELGDSALYLCASSLEGLAYNEQFFGPGTRLTVL.

The chain recombines TRBV4-3 with TRBJ2-2, with a weak D call TRBD2 (6 bases). The CDR3 consists of 18 residues. CDR1 is LGHNA, CDR2 YSLEER, per germline. V lost 0 bases, J lost 6 bases, and 20 bases lay in between. The CDR3 here is CASSQEGFGGEVAGELFF. CDR3 DNA sequence: TGCGCCAGCAGCCAAGAAGGGTTCGGAGGGGAGGTGGCCGGGGAGCTGTTTTTT.

In this sample, this clone turned up once. The chain has TRBV5-1 and TRBJ2-5, with 14 bases fitting TRBD2. This CDR3 is built from 19 residues. Looked up from germline, CDR1 is SGHRS and CDR2 is YFSETQ. The V segment lost 0 bases and the J segment 5 bases; nucleotides outside the gene matches: 12. The CDR3 bases are TGCGCCAGCAGCTTGGACCCCAGACTAGCGGGGGGGCCGAGGGAGACCCAGTACTTC. Its protein product is CASSLDPRLAGGPRETQYF.

The chain has TRBV5-1 and TRBJ2-5, with 11 positions matching TRBD1. This CDR3 has 15 amino acids. Germline V lookup: CDR1 SGHRS, CDR2 YFSETQ. Trimming at V came to 1 base and at J to 5 bases, leaving 4 bases not matched to a gene. CDR3 DNA: TGCGCCAGCAGCTTGTTTGGGACAGGGGGGGAGACCCAGTACTTC. Protein product: CASSLFGTGGETQYF.

This sequence joins TRBV3-1 (or the pseudogene TRBV3-2) and TRBJ1-2; 7 bases fit TRBD1. CDR1 is LGHDT, CDR2 YNNKEL, per germline (reference sequence). V trimming: 4 bases; J trimming: 5 bases; junction bases outside the gene matches: 19. The CDR3 contains 18 residues. The CDR3 protein is CASSPLGLGRLRGYGYTF. The DNA of the CDR3 is TGTGCCAGCAGCCCCTTAGGGCTGGGACGCCTCAGGGGGTATGGCTACACCTTC.

The chain is built from TRBV7-2 and TRBJ1-2; a possible D gene is TRBD1 (5 bases). V was clipped by 1 base and J by 5 bases, with 11 bases between them. The CDR3 covers 14 residues. Per the germline V gene, CDR1 is SGHTA and CDR2 is FQGNSA. CDR3 in DNA: TGTGCCAGCAGCTTAGATCGGGCAGGGTATGGCTACACCTTC. This encodes CASSLDRAGYGYTF.

J is TRBJ2-5 and V is TRBV3-1 (or the pseudogene TRBV3-2), with D maybe TRBD2 (6 bases). V gave up 0 bases and J gave up 1 base, with 9 bases separating them. The CDR3 totals 15 residues. CDR1 LGHDT and CDR2 YNNKEL come from the germline V gene (reference sequence). In DNA form, the CDR3 reads TGTGCCAGCAGCCAAGAGTGGGGACTCCAAGAGACCCAGTACTTC. It encodes CASSQEWGLQETQYF.